Presented here are 32 T cell receptor beta chains from one specimen sequenced in a study of CD8+CD57+ T cells in acquired aplastic anemia. CD8+CD57+ cell expansion had been shown by flow cytometry in patients chosen for sequencing. CDR3 and TCR beta VDJ profiling relied on genomic DNA as the template. TCRdb re-derived calls from the reads in MiXCR, one entry per CDR3 protein. The sample gives around 200,000 distinct CDR3 sequences, approximately 48% of which show up once; about an eighth is in the top ten. The sequencing sample was made of sorted CD4+, CD8+, or CD8+CD57+ T cells (not recorded which) from PBMCs. The source is a human donor with aplastic anemia.

This clonotype was recorded a few times. The chain joins TRBV29-1 to TRBJ1-3; TRBD1 might be the D (5 bases). Germline-derived CDR1 and CDR2 are SQVTM and ANQGSEA. Trimming removed 4 bases from V and 2 bases from J, with 9 bases in between. The CDR3 is made up of 13 amino acids. The CDR3 reads CSVGQLTGNTIYF. CDR3 in DNA: TGCAGCGTTGGACAGCTAACTGGAAACACCATATATTTT.

The chain is built from TRBV10-3 and TRBJ1-1; D possibly corresponds to TRBD1 (6 bases). Germline loops: CDR1 ENHRY, CDR2 SYGVKD. Trimming pared 6 bases from V and 0 bases from J, leaving 14 bases between. The CDR3 totals 15 residues. CDR3 sequence (DNA): TGTGCCATCAGGAGGACAGTGTTCATGAACACTGAAGCTTTCTTT. It specifies CAIRRTVFMNTEAFF.

Note on this clonotype: One junction end does not reproduce the germline sequence, and a read error may be involved. The V call is TRBV11-2, the J call TRBJ2-2; D is possibly TRBD2 (5 bases). This CDR3 is built from 16 residues. Germline assignment: CDR1 SGHAT and CDR2 FQNNGV. The CDR3 DNA reads as TGTGCCAGCAGCTTAGGGAGCTTCGCGAACACCGGGGAGCCGTTTTTT. Its protein is CASSLGSFANTGEPFF.

V gene TRBV12-3 or TRBV12-4 combines with J gene TRBJ2-7; 7 nucleotides align to TRBD2. CDR3 length: 14 amino acids. V lost 6 bases to trimming and J lost 4 bases; unmatched junction nucleotides: 9. This CDR3 is CASSPGLPPYEQYF. The CDR3 DNA sequence: TGTGCCAGCAGCCCGGGACTACCACCGTACGAGCAGTACTTC.

The chain couples TRBV12-3 or TRBV12-4 to TRBJ2-2, with D possibly being TRBD1 or TRBD2 (6 bases each). The V gene lost 6 bases and the J gene lost 7 bases, with 21 bases spanning the gap. The CDR3 runs 16 residues. The CDR3 bases are TGTGCCAGCAGCCCTTGGGTCCGGGGGCAGGGCGGGGAGCTGTTTTTT. This translates into CASSPWVRGQGGELFF.

The chain recombines TRBV20-1 with TRBJ2-1; TRBD2 matches 9 bases. CDR3 length: 14 amino acids. V lost 5 bases and J lost 5; bases outside the gene matches: 7. The germline V gene encodes CDR1 DFQATT and CDR2 SNEGSKA (reference sequence). CDR3: CSAYPGLANNEQFF. The CDR3 nucleotides are TGCAGTGCTTATCCGGGACTAGCTAACAATGAGCAGTTCTTC.

J is TRBJ1-4 and V is TRBV9; TRBD1 is a possible D gene (6 bases). CDR1 SGDLS and CDR2 YYNGEE come from the germline V gene. Trimming cost V 3 bases and J 3 bases, with 12 bases left between them. The CDR3 has 15 residues. CDR3 region: CASSERGTANEKLFF. The CDR3 DNA follows: TGTGCCAGCAGCGAAAGGGGGACGGCTAATGAAAAACTGTTTTTT.

This clonotype was found many times. The chain has TRBV5-1 and TRBJ2-3, with D unresolved. CDR3 length: 13 residues. CDR1 and CDR2 from the germline V gene are SGHRS and YFSETQ. Trimming cost V 3 bases and J 9 bases, with 14 bases left between them. This CDR3 is CASSSDASRTQYF. The CDR3 DNA sequence: TGCGCCAGCAGCTCGGACGCCTCGAGGACGCAGTATTTT. Full variable domain (missing parts from reference TRBV5-1 and TRBJ2-3): KAGVTQTPRYLIKTRGQQVTLSCSPISGHRSVSWYQQTPGQGLQFLFEYFSETQRNKGNFPGRFSGRQFSNSRSEMNVSTLELGDSALYLCASSSDASRTQYFGPGTRLTVL.

This sequence joins TRBV5-1 and TRBJ2-7; TRBD2 matches at 8 bases. V shed 1 base and J 12 bases; nucleotides not matched to a gene: 30. The germline CDR1 and CDR2 sequences are SGHRS and YFSETQ. The CDR3 loop spans 20 amino acids. The CDR3 nucleotides read TGCGCCAGCAGCTTGTCGCACGGTGCCAGCTCGCTCGAGCGGGGGAGCCTTCTGTACTTC. The encoded protein is CASSLSHGASSLERGSLLYF.

There are many counts of this clonotype. The chain joins TRBV12-3 or TRBV12-4 to TRBJ2-3; TRBD1 matches 7 bases. The CDR3 loop spans 20 amino acids. With 3 bases clipped from V and 0 bases from J, the junction kept 18 bases outside the gene matches. Here the CDR3 DNA reads TGTGCCAGCAGTTTTCCCGGGACAGCCGAAGCGAAGCAAAGCACAGATACGCAGTATTTT. Its protein is CASSFPGTAEAKQSTDTQYF.

This clonotype showed up just a few times. This rearrangement joins TRBV12-3 or TRBV12-4 to TRBJ1-6; the D is unclear. The CDR3 is 14 amino acids. V lost 9 bases and J 0 bases, leaving 9 bases between the germline ends. CDR3 nucleotide sequence: TGTGCCAGTCGAGTAAGCTCCTATAATTCACCCCTCCACTTT. Residues: CASRVSSYNSPLHF.

The sample holds a few counts of this clonotype. A much more abundant neighbour one base away suggests this may be a read error. The chain has TRBV10-3 and TRBJ1-2; D might be TRBD1 (6 bases). This CDR3 comprises 13 residues. Germline loops: CDR1 ENHRY, CDR2 SYGVKD. CDR3 region: CASSWTENYGYTF. The CDR3 DNA reads as TGTGCCAGCAGTTGGACAGAGAACTATGGCTACACCTTC.

This clonotype has a count of ten or more. This chain joins TRBV11-2 and TRBJ2-5, with no clear D. The germline V gene has CDR1 SGHAT and CDR2 FQNNGV. The CDR3 is 14 amino acids. The ends were cut back, 0 bases at V and 7 bases at J, with 12 bases in the middle. CDR3 protein: CASSLDPQAGTQYF. CDR3 coding DNA: TGTGCCAGCAGCTTAGATCCCCAGGCCGGGACCCAGTACTTC.

Ten or more counts support this clonotype. This chain joins TRBV11-2 and TRBJ1-2; unclear D gene. The CDR3 runs to 11 residues. CDR1 is SGHAT and CDR2 is FQNNGV in the germline V gene. V was trimmed by 5 bases and J by 4 bases, leaving 5 bases between them. Here the CDR3 reads CASSLGYGYTF. CDR3 nucleotide sequence: TGTGCCAGCAGCCTAGGCTATGGCTACACCTTC.

This chain uses TRBV3-1 with TRBJ2-5; a possible D gene is TRBD1 (6 bases). Germline lookup yields CDR1 LGHDT and CDR2 YNNKEL (reference sequence). The CDR3 is made up of 14 amino acids. Trimming left V 1 base short and J 1 base short, with 7 bases between. The CDR3 nucleotides are TGTGCCAGCAGCCAAGGGACAGTCCAAGAGACCCAGTACTTC. This encodes CASSQGTVQETQYF.

This clonotype was recorded once. The chain has TRBV20-1 and TRBJ1-2; a weak D match, TRBD1 (6 bases). CDR3 length: 15 amino acids. Germline CDR1 DFQATT, CDR2 SNEGSKA (reference sequence). The CDR3 DNA reads TGCAGCAACATCCCACGACAGGCTCCTAACTATGGCTACACCTTC. Its translation is CSNIPRQAPNYGYTF.

The chain uses TRBV4-2 and TRBJ2-5, with a possible D match to TRBD1 (5 bases). Germline CDR1 is LGHNA and CDR2 is YNFKEQ. The V and J ends lost 5 bases and 5 bases respectively, with 21 bases between them. This CDR3 contains 16 residues. CDR3 sequence (DNA): TGTGCCAGCAGCTCCCAGGGCAACCGGTTGGGGGAGACCCAGTACTTC. Its protein product is CASSSQGNRLGETQYF.

The sample holds a few counts of this clonotype. The rearrangement links TRBV18 to TRBJ2-7, with D hard to call. CDR3 length equals 13 residues. V was trimmed by 4 bases and J by 0 bases, leaving 7 bases between them. Germline V gives CDR1 KGHSH, CDR2 LQKENI. CDR3 loop: CASSLSPSYEQYF. The CDR3 nucleotides are TGTGCCAGCTCACTGAGCCCCTCCTACGAGCAGTACTTC. The full variable domain, rest sourced from reference TRBV18 and TRBJ2-7, is NAGVMQNPRHLVRRRGQEARLRCSPMKGHSHVYWYRQLPEEGLKFMVYLQKENIIDESGMPKERFSAEFPKEGPSILRIQQVVRGDSAAYFCASSLSPSYEQYFGPGTRLTVT.

This clonotype was counted ten times or more. The chain combines TRBV28 with TRBJ2-7; D tentatively reads TRBD1 or TRBD2 (7 bases each). This CDR3 region has 15 residues. Germline V gene lookup returns CDR1 MDHEN and CDR2 SYDVKM. The V end was cut by 5 bases, the J end by 6 bases, with 20 bases between. This CDR3 reads CASSPHRQGGSEQYF. For the CDR3, the DNA is TGTGCCAGCAGTCCCCACCGACAGGGAGGGAGCGAGCAGTACTTC.

This clonotype was detected many times. J is TRBJ1-1 and V is TRBV7-9, with D maybe TRBD1 (5 bases). V lost 2 bases to trimming and J lost 4 bases, with 11 bases between them. Germline V gene data show CDR1 as SEHNR and CDR2 as FQNEAQ (reference sequence). The CDR3 is 14 residues long. The CDR3 protein is CASSLKGYGTEAFF. DNA for the CDR3: TGTGCCAGCAGCTTAAAGGGGTACGGCACTGAAGCTTTCTTT.

In its sample, this clonotype was seen a few times. The rearrangement joins TRBV19 to TRBJ1-3; the match to TRBD1 covers 7 bases. V shed 5 bases, J shed 2 bases, and the junction held 6 bases outside the gene matches. Germline CDR1 and CDR2: LNHDA and SQIVND (reference sequence). This CDR3 is built from 15 residues. CDR3 region: CASSSRTGTGNTIYF. The CDR3 DNA reads as TGTGCCAGTAGTTCCCGGACAGGAACTGGAAACACCATATATTTT.

The chain links TRBV20-1 to TRBJ2-1; 10 bases fit TRBD2. The V gene end was trimmed by 2 bases and the J gene end by 4 bases; junction bases not matched to a gene: 2. CDR3 size: 14 residues. Germline CDR1 is DFQATT and CDR2 is SNEGSKA (reference sequence). The CDR3 DNA is TGCAGTGCTAGACGGACTAGCGGTTACAATGAGCAGTTCTTC. It specifies CSARRTSGYNEQFF.

This clonotype was observed at least ten times. The rearrangement joins TRBV6-1 to TRBJ1-6; no firm D call. CDR1 is MNHNS, CDR2 SASEGT, per germline. The CDR3 totals 11 residues. Trimming cost V 7 bases and J 7 bases, with 5 bases left between them. For the CDR3, the DNA is TGTGCCAGCACGGGGAATTCACCCCTCCACTTT. It yields the protein CASTGNSPLHF.

The V call is TRBV10-1, the J call TRBJ1-1; unclear D gene. The CDR3 length is 14 residues. V lost 6 bases and J 0 bases, leaving 11 bases between the germline ends. Germline lookup yields CDR1 WNHNN and CDR2 SYGVQD (reference sequence). DNA of the CDR3: TGCGCCAGCAGCATGTCTCCCTTGAACACTGAAGCTTTCTTT. It codes for CASSMSPLNTEAFF.

The chain uses TRBV11-1 and TRBJ2-5; 10 bases align to TRBD1. The germline V gene encodes CDR1 SGHAT and CDR2 FQDESV (reference sequence). The CDR3 length is 19 residues. J lost 3 bases, V lost 5 bases, and 18 bases had no gene match. This chain's CDR3 is CASSPRDRGLSRAKETQYF. The CDR3 DNA sequence: TGTGCCAGCAGCCCTCGGGACAGGGGCCTTTCTCGGGCTAAAGAGACCCAGTACTTC.

About this clonotype itself: The final CDR3 position lacks the conserved phenylalanine or tryptophan, pointing to a likely read error. In nucleotides, the CDR3 is TGTGCCAGCAGAGAGACAGGGTTGCACACTGAAGCTTTCCTT. It codes for CASRETGLHTEAFL. The chain is built from TRBV25-1 and TRBJ1-1; TRBD1 agrees at 7 bases. Per the germline V gene, CDR1 is MGHDK and CDR2 is SYGVNS. This CDR3 spans 14 amino acids. Trimming at V came to 6 bases and at J to 3 bases, leaving 7 bases not matched to a gene.

This chain links TRBV19 with TRBJ2-7; D remains unclear. The V end lost 5 bases, the J end lost 2 bases, and 13 bases lay between the germline ends. The V gene's germline CDR1 is LNHDA and CDR2 SQIVND (reference sequence). This CDR3 has 14 residues. The CDR3: CASSPGLHTYEQYF. CDR3 DNA: TGTGCCAGTAGTCCCGGGCTCCATACCTACGAGCAGTACTTC.

This clonotype was seen many times. The chain uses TRBV7-2 and TRBJ1-2; D gene ambiguous. Per germline, CDR1 SGHTA and CDR2 FQGNSA. The CDR3 has 12 amino acids. V was trimmed by 4 bases and J by 5 bases, leaving 8 bases between them. The CDR3 region is CASSSHRYGYTF. The CDR3 nucleotides read TGTGCCAGCAGCTCACATCGGTATGGCTACACCTTC. The complete variable domain, with remaining parts taken from reference TRBV7-2 and TRBJ1-2, reads GAGVSQSPSNKVTEKGKDVELRCDPISGHTALYWYRQSLGQGLEFLIYFQGNSAPDKSGLPSDRFSAERTGGSVSTLTIQRTQQEDSAVYLCASSSHRYGYTFGSGTRLTVV.

The rearrangement joins TRBV12-3 or TRBV12-4 to TRBJ1-5; no firm D call. The CDR3 runs to 14 residues. V was shortened by 6 bases and J by 4 bases, with 13 bases between the two germline ends. Here the CDR3 reads CASSRFGRNQPQHF. The CDR3 DNA reads TGTGCCAGCAGCCGGTTTGGTAGGAATCAGCCCCAGCATTTT.

The rearrangement uses TRBV13 and TRBJ1-1; D possibly corresponds to TRBD1 (6 bases). There are 12 residues in the CDR3. Germline CDR1 reads PRHDT; CDR2 reads FYEKMQ (reference sequence). The germline V and J ends were trimmed by 6 bases and 8 bases, with 13 bases remaining between them. CDR3 in amino acids: CASSYQGREAFF. The CDR3, as DNA: TGTGCCAGCAGTTACCAGGGGCGAGAAGCTTTCTTT.

In regard to this clonotype: The junction departs from germline at one end; a sequencing error may be responsible. The rearrangement links TRBV11-2 to TRBJ2-7, with TRBD2 as a possible D gene (6 bases). Looked up from germline, CDR1 is SGHAT and CDR2 is FQNNGV. This CDR3 spans 17 amino acids. The CDR3 DNA sequence: TGTGCCAGCAGTTTAGAACACGAGGGAGGAGGGAAAAACGAGCAGTACTTC. Translating it yields CASSLEHEGGGKNEQYF. The complete variable domain, with remaining parts taken from reference TRBV11-2 and TRBJ2-7, reads EAGVAQSPRYKIIEKRQSVAFWCNPISGHATLYWYQQILGQGPKLLIQFQNNGVVDDSQLPKDRFSAERLKGVDSTLKIQPAKLEDSAVYLCASSLEHEGGGKNEQYFGPGTRLTVT.

V and J are TRBV9 and TRBJ1-1; 9 bases map to TRBD1. Unmatched junction bases numbered 9, after V lost 2 bases and J lost 7 bases. Germline values: CDR1 SGDLS, CDR2 YYNGEE. This CDR3 is built from 15 residues. Written as DNA, the CDR3 is TGTGCCAGCAGCGTGTCCGGGACAGGGCTTAGTGAAGCTTTCTTT. This sequence encodes CASSVSGTGLSEAFF.